These T cell receptor beta chains were read from a single sample in a study of blood T cell repertoires in COVID-19. Repertoires were generated with immunoSEQ multiplex PCR, while TCRdb's copy carries only in-frame clones and drops some. The repertoire has around 250,000 clones, over 75% of them found once; the top ten carry about 1.9%. Material for sequencing was peripheral blood. The source of these receptors is a man aged 25-45 years who had recovered from COVID-19. Both conserved end residues are part of each CDR3. The D gene is left open where the match is weak. The size of a clone is reported for some rows only, either as once, few or many, or as a class for expanded clones.

d_gene | j_gene | v_gene | abundance | len | CDR3aa | CDR3nt
. | TRBJ1-1 | TRBV13 | once | 16 | CASGVARWRMNTEAFF | TGTGCCAGCGGGGTCGCCCGGTGGAGGATGAACACTGAAGCTTTCTTT
. | TRBJ2-2 | TRBV7-9 | few | 13 | CASSPSFVGELFF | TGTGCCAGCAGCCCGAGCTTTGTCGGGGAGCTGTTTTTT
. | TRBJ2-3 | TRBV3-1/TRBV3-2 | . | 15 | CASSQTALSTDTQYF | TGTGCCAGCAGCCAGACAGCATTGAGCACAGATACGCAGTATTTT
TRBD2 | TRBJ2-3 | TRBV7-9 | . | 18 | CASSSPRILAGATDTQYF | TGTGCCAGCAGCTCACCCCGAATACTAGCGGGGGCCACAGATACGCAGTATTTT
TRBD1 | TRBJ1-1 | TRBV5-6 | . | 15 | CASSFNRGLGTEAFF | TGTGCCAGCAGCTTCAACAGGGGGCTGGGCACTGAAGCTTTCTTT
TRBD1 | TRBJ2-3 | TRBV18 | . | 19 | CASSPLDRGRSRLTDTQYF | TGTGCCAGCTCACCACTGGATAGGGGGCGCAGCAGATTGACAGATACGCAGTATTTT
TRBD1 | TRBJ1-2 | TRBV12-3/TRBV12-4 | . | 13 | CASSLVGGRGYTF | TGTGCCAGCAGTTTAGTAGGGGGCAGAGGCTACACCTTC
. | TRBJ2-7 | TRBV7-9 | . | 14 | CASSLGLHSYEQYF | TGTGCCAGCAGCTTAGGGTTACACTCCTACGAGCAGTACTTC
TRBD1 | TRBJ2-3 | TRBV27 | . | 13 | CASGTGKGDTQYF | TGTGCCAGCGGGACAGGGAAGGGAGATACGCAGTATTTT
TRBD1 | TRBJ2-2 | TRBV10-3 | . | 15 | CAISDLQGTTGELFF | TGTGCCATCAGTGACTTACAGGGGACCACCGGGGAGCTGTTTTTT
. | TRBJ2-2 | TRBV2 | . | 12 | CASGSGSGELFF | TGTGCCAGCGGGTCGGGGTCCGGGGAGCTGTTTTTT
TRBD1 | TRBJ1-5 | TRBV19 | many | 18 | CASSRGLFRQGLGQPQHF | TGTGCCAGTAGTAGGGGATTATTCAGACAGGGGCTGGGTCAGCCCCAGCATTTT
TRBD1 | TRBJ2-7 | TRBV9 | . | 14 | CASSGDSLTYEQYF | TGTGCCAGCAGCGGGGACAGCCTAACCTACGAGCAGTACTTC
. | TRBJ1-5 | TRBV6-8 | . | 17 | CASSYRGAGIPIQPQHF | TGTGCCAGCAGTTACAGGGGCGCGGGAATCCCGATTCAGCCCCAGCATTTT
. | TRBJ2-5 | TRBV7-2 | . | 16 | CASSPGGSIVLETQYF | TGTGCCAGCAGCCCCGGAGGGAGTATCGTTCTGGAGACCCAGTACTTC
TRBD2 | TRBJ2-5 | TRBV5-4 | . | 16 | CASSLGGGGDRETQYF | TGTGCCAGCAGCTTGGGTGGCGGGGGGGACCGAGAGACCCAGTACTTC
. | TRBJ1-5 | TRBV5-1 | . | 13 | CASSAGPNQPQHF | TGCGCCAGCAGCGCGGGCCCCAATCAGCCCCAGCATTTT
. | TRBJ1-2 | TRBV5-4 | . | 15 | CASSRGQKGNEGYTF | TGTGCCAGCAGCCGTGGACAAAAGGGGAATGAAGGCTACACCTTC
TRBD1 | TRBJ2-7 | TRBV9 | . | 13 | CASSNGQGHEQYF | TGTGCCAGCAGCAACGGACAGGGCCACGAGCAGTACTTC
TRBD2 | TRBJ2-3 | TRBV7-8 | . | 19 | CASSLGWASGGVYTDTQYF | TGTGCCAGCAGCTTAGGGTGGGCTAGCGGGGGAGTCTACACAGATACGCAGTATTTT
TRBD1 | TRBJ1-5 | TRBV6-1 | . | 15 | CASSEVKGAQQPQHF | TGTGCCAGCAGTGAAGTAAAGGGGGCACAACAGCCCCAGCATTTT
TRBD1 | TRBJ1-1 | TRBV10-3 | . | 13 | CAISELTGTEAFF | TGTGCCATCAGTGAGTTGACAGGGACTGAAGCTTTCTTT
. | TRBJ1-2 | TRBV18 | . | 15 | CASSPDRSNNYGYTF | TGTGCCAGCTCCCCGGACAGATCTAATAACTATGGCTACACCTTC
. | TRBJ1-5 | TRBV19 | few | 16 | CASSILGTQSNQPQHF | TGTGCCAGTAGTATATTGGGGACTCAAAGCAATCAGCCCCAGCATTTT
TRBD1 | TRBJ2-7 | TRBV10-3 | . | 14 | CAINPGQGQNEQYF | TGTGCCATCAACCCGGGACAGGGCCAGAACGAGCAGTACTTC
TRBD1 | TRBJ1-6 | TRBV6-4 | . | 15 | CASSEGQGANSPLHF | TGTGCCAGCAGCGAGGGACAGGGTGCGAATTCACCCCTCCACTTT
TRBD1 | TRBJ2-5 | TRBV2 | . | 14 | CASSEAGTGGTQYF | TGTGCCAGCAGTGAAGCGGGGACAGGAGGGACCCAGTACTTC
TRBD1 | TRBJ1-2 | TRBV9 | . | 15 | CASRPSGTARSGYTF | TGTGCCAGCAGACCCTCCGGGACAGCAAGATCTGGCTACACCTTC
. | TRBJ1-5 | TRBV19 | . | 13 | CASKAGVNQPQHF | TGTGCCAGTAAGGCAGGGGTGAATCAGCCCCAGCATTTT
TRBD1 | TRBJ2-5 | TRBV19 | . | 13 | CASSRDRGETQYF | TGTGCCAGTAGTAGAGACAGGGGTGAGACCCAGTACTTC
TRBD2 | TRBJ2-5 | TRBV20-1 | . | 16 | CSASLAGGRNGETQYF | TGCAGTGCTAGTCTTGCGGGGGGCAGAAACGGGGAGACCCAGTACTTC
. | TRBJ1-1 | TRBV10-3 | . | 13 | CAISAGQPEEAFF | TGTGCCATCAGTGCCGGACAACCGGAAGAAGCTTTCTTT
TRBD1 | TRBJ1-2 | TRBV6-2/TRBV6-3 | . | 17 | CASSYRGQGLGVNGYTF | TGTGCCAGCAGTTACAGGGGACAGGGCCTCGGGGTGAATGGCTACACCTTC
. | TRBJ2-3 | TRBV5-1 | . | 12 | CASSPTGDTQYF | TGCGCCAGCAGCCCAACGGGTGATACGCAGTATTTT
. | TRBJ2-3 | TRBV5-5 | . | 16 | CASSSEGAGRQDTQYF | TGTGCCAGCAGCAGCGAAGGGGCGGGGCGACAAGATACGCAGTATTTT
. | TRBJ1-1 | TRBV10-2 | . | 13 | CASSEWGGTEAFF | TGCGCCAGCAGTGAGTGGGGGGGTACTGAAGCTTTCTTT
TRBD1 | TRBJ1-2 | TRBV12-3/TRBV12-4 | . | 13 | CASSLRGSASYTF | TGTGCCAGCAGTCTCAGGGGGTCGGCTAGCTACACCTTC
. | TRBJ1-1 | TRBV18 | . | 14 | CASSPVGRGTEAFF | TGTGCCAGCTCACCAGTGGGAAGGGGCACTGAAGCTTTCTTT
. | TRBJ1-5 | TRBV2 | few | 13 | CASNPGMNQPQHF | TGTGCCAGCAACCCGGGGATGAATCAGCCCCAGCATTTT
. | TRBJ1-2 | TRBV4-1 | . | 17 | CASSQGHPLGQGYGYTF | TGCGCCAGCAGCCAAGGCCATCCTTTGGGGCAGGGCTATGGCTACACCTTC
. | TRBJ1-1 | TRBV7-9 | . | 14 | CASSLGREGTEAFF | TGTGCCAGCAGCTTGGGCAGGGAAGGGACTGAAGCTTTCTTT
TRBD1 | TRBJ2-3 | TRBV3-1/TRBV3-2 | . | 16 | CASSQGQRSRTDTQYF | TGTGCCAGCAGCCAGGGACAGCGCTCCCGCACAGATACGCAGTATTTT
. | TRBJ2-3 | TRBV6-5 | . | 14 | CASSYTRSTDTQYF | TGTGCCAGCAGTTACACCAGGAGCACAGATACGCAGTATTTT
TRBD2 | TRBJ2-3 | TRBV5-1 | . | 19 | CASSPRTSGGFSSTDTQYF | TGCGCCAGCAGTCCCAGGACTAGCGGGGGGTTTTCTAGCACAGATACGCAGTATTTT
. | TRBJ1-2 | TRBV2 | few | 14 | CASSRTRSNYGYTF | TGTGCCAGCAGCCGAACCCGGTCAAACTATGGCTACACCTTC
. | TRBJ1-6 | TRBV6-1 | . | 17 | CASSEIRGSSYNSPLHF | TGTGCCAGCAGTGAAATTCGGGGGAGCTCCTATAATTCACCCCTCCACTTT
. | TRBJ2-3 | TRBV3-1/TRBV3-2 | . | 15 | CASSLAGPPTDTQYF | TGTGCCAGCAGCCTCGCGGGGCCCCCCACAGATACGCAGTATTTT
. | TRBJ2-3 | TRBV4-2 | . | 17 | CASSQAARGSGTDTQYF | TGTGCCAGCAGCCAAGCCGCCCGGGGGTCTGGCACAGATACGCAGTATTTT
TRBD1 | TRBJ1-3 | TRBV2 | once | 18 | CASSLSGTGAFSGNTIYF | TGTGCCAGCAGTCTCTCCGGGACAGGGGCCTTCTCTGGAAACACCATATATTTT
. | TRBJ2-2 | TRBV2 | . | 14 | CASRRREEPGELFF | TGTGCCAGCCGGAGGAGGGAGGAGCCCGGGGAGCTGTTTTTT
. | TRBJ1-6 | TRBV12-5 | . | 12 | CASGSRGPPLHF | TGTGCTAGTGGTTCCCGGGGTCCACCCCTCCACTTT
. | TRBJ1-3 | TRBV5-4 | . | 14 | CASSLGGPGNTIYF | TGTGCCAGCAGCTTGGGGGGGCCTGGAAACACCATATATTTT
. | TRBJ2-2 | TRBV7-6 | . | 12 | CASSPPAGELFF | TGTGCCAGCAGCCCACCAGCCGGGGAGCTGTTTTTT
. | TRBJ2-5 | TRBV19 | few | 15 | CASSIDGGPRETQYF | TGTGCCAGTAGTATAGACGGAGGGCCCAGGGAGACCCAGTACTTC
. | TRBJ1-3 | TRBV5-8 | . | 15 | CASSSSGTFGNTIYF | TGTGCCAGCAGCTCCTCCGGGACATTTGGAAACACCATATATTTT
TRBD1 | TRBJ1-4 | TRBV6-1 | . | 16 | CASSALNRGTNEKLFF | TGTGCCAGCAGTGCCCTAAACAGGGGAACTAATGAAAAACTGTTTTTT
TRBD1 | TRBJ1-4 | TRBV4-2 | . | 14 | CASSQGQGKEKLFF | TGTGCCAGCAGCCAGGGACAGGGCAAGGAAAAACTGTTTTTT
TRBD1 | TRBJ1-6 | TRBV19 | . | 16 | CASSIFGDSTSSPLHF | TGTGCCAGTAGTATTTTTGGGGACAGTACATCTTCACCCCTCCACTTT
TRBD1 | TRBJ1-1 | TRBV6-2/TRBV6-3 | . | 14 | CASGRDRDITEAFF | TGTGCCAGCGGCCGGGACAGGGATATCACTGAAGCTTTCTTT